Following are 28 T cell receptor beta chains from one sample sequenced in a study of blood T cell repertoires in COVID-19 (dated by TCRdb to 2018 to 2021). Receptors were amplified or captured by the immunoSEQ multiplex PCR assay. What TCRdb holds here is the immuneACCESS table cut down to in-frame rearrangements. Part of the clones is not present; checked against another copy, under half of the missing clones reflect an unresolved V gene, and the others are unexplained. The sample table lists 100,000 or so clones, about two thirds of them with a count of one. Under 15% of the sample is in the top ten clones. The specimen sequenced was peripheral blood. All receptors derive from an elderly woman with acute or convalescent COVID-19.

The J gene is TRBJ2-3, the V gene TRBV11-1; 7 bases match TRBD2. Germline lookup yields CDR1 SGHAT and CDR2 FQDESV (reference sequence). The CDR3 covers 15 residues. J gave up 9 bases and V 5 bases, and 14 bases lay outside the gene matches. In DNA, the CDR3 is TGTGCCAGCAGCCCGAGGGAGGGTATTCGGGGGACGCAGTATTTT. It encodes CASSPREGIRGTQYF.

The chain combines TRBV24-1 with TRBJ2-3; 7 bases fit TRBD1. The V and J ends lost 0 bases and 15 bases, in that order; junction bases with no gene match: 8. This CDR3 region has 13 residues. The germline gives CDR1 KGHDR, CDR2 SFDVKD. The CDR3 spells CATSDLPGTAAYF. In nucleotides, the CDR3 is TGTGCCACCAGTGATTTGCCCGGGACAGCGGCATATTTT.

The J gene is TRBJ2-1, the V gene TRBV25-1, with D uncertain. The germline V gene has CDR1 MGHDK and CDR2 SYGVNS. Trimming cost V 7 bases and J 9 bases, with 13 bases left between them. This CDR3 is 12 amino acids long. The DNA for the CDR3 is TGTGCCAGCATCCCTACCGGTGGTGAGCAGTTCTTC. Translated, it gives CASIPTGGEQFF.

This CDR3 reads CASSFPRPRAEAFF. CDR3 in DNA: TGTGCCAGCAGTTTCCCCCGCCCGAGGGCTGAAGCTTTCTTT. The V gene is TRBV6-2 or TRBV6-3, the J gene TRBJ1-1; D not resolved. Germline lookup yields CDR1 MNHEY and CDR2 SVGEGT. The CDR3 consists of 14 residues. V was trimmed by 4 bases and J by 6 bases, leaving 15 bases between them.

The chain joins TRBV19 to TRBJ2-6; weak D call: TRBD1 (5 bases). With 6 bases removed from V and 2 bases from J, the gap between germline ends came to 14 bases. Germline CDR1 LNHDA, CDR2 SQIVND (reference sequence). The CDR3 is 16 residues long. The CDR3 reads CASSRSGSPGANVLTF. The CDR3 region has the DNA TGTGCCAGTAGCCGCTCAGGGTCCCCTGGGGCCAACGTCCTGACTTTC.

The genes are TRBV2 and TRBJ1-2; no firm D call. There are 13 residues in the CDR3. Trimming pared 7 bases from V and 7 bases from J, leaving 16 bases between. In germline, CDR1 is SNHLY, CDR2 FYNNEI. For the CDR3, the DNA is TGTGCCAGCACCCCAGCGGAGGGCAGTGGCTACACCTTC. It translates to CASTPAEGSGYTF.

CDR3 residues: CASRIQGLYGYTF. Written as DNA, the CDR3 is TGTGCCAGCAGGATACAGGGCCTCTATGGCTACACCTTC. This rearrangement joins TRBV2 to TRBJ1-2, with D perhaps matching TRBD1 (6 bases). This CDR3 has 13 residues. V was pared by 6 bases and J by 4 bases, with 12 bases between. Germline V lookup: CDR1 SNHLY, CDR2 FYNNEI.

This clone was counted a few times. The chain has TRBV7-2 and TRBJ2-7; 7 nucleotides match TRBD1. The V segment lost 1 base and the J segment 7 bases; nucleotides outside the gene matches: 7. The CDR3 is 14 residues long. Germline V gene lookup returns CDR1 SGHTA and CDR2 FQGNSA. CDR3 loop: CASSLGKGAREQYF. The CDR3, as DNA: TGTGCCAGCAGCTTAGGAAAGGGGGCCAGGGAGCAGTACTTC.

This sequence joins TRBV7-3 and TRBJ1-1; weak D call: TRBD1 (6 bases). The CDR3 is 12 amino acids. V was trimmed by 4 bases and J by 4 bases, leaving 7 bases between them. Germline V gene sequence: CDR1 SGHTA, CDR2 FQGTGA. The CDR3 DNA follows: TGTGCCAGCAGCTCAGGGGCCACTGAAGCTTTCTTT. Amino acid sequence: CASSSGATEAFF.

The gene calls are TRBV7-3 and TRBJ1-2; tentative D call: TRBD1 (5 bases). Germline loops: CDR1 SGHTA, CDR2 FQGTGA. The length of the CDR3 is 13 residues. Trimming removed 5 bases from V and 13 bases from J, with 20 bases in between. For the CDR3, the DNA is TGTGCCAGCAGCATTATTGAGGCCGGGACTCCCACCTTC. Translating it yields CASSIIEAGTPTF.

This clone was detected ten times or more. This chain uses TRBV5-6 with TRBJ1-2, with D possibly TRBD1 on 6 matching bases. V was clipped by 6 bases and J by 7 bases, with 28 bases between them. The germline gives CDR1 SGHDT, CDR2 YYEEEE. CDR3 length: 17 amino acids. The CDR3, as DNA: TGTGCCAGCACCAAAACCCAGGACAGTGATGGAGGAGTTGGCTACACCTTC. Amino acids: CASTKTQDSDGGVGYTF.

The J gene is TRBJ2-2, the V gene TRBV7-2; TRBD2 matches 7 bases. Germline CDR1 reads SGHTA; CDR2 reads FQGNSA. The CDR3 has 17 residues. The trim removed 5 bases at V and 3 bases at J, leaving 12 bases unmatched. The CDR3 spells CASSPDPQRGDTGELFF. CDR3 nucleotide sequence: TGTGCCAGCAGCCCAGACCCCCAGCGGGGAGACACCGGGGAGCTGTTTTTT.

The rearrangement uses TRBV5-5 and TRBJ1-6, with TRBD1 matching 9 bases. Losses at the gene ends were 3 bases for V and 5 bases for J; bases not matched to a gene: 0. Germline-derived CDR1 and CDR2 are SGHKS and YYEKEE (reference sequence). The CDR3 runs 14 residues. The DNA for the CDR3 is TGTGCCAGCAGCTGGGACAGGGATAATTCACCCCTCCACTTT. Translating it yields CASSWDRDNSPLHF.

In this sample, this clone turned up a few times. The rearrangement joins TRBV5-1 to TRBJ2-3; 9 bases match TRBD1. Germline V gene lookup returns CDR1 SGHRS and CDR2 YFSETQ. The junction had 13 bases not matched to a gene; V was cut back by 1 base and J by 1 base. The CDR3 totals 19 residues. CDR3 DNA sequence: TGCGCCAGCAGCTTGTTAGGACAGGGGTCGGTTGAAGGCACAGATACGCAGTATTTT. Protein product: CASSLLGQGSVEGTDTQYF.

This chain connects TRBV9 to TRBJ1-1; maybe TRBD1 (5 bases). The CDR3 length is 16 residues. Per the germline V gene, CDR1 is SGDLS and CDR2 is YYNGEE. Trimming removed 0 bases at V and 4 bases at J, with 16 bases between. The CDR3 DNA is TGTGCCAGCAGCGTAGTTCCCGCAGGGCTGGGCACTGAAGCTTTCTTT. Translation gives CASSVVPAGLGTEAFF.

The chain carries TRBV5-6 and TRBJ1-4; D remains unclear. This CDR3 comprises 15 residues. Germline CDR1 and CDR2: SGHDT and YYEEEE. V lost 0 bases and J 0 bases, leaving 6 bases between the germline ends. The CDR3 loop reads CASSLVAATNEKLFF. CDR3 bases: TGTGCCAGCAGCTTGGTAGCGGCAACTAATGAAAAACTGTTTTTT.

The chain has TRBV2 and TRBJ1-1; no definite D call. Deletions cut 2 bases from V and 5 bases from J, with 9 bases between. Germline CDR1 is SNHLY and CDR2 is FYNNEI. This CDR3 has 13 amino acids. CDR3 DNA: TGTGCCAGCAGTGAAACTAGGCGGACTGAAGCTTTCTTT. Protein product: CASSETRRTEAFF.

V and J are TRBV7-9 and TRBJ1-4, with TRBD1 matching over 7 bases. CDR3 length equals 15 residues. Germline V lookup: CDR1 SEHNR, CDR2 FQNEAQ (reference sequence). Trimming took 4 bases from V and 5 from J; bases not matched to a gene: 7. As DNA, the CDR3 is TGTGCCAGCAGCTCGTCTTCGACAGGGAATGAAAAACTGTTTTTT. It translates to CASSSSSTGNEKLFF.

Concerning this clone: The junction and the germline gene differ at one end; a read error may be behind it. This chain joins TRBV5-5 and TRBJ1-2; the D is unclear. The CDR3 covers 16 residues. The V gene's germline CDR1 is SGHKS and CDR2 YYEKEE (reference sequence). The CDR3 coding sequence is TGTGCCAGCAGTTTGGGCCCCAGTGTGTCTAACTATGGCTACACCTTC. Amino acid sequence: CASSLGPSVSNYGYTF.

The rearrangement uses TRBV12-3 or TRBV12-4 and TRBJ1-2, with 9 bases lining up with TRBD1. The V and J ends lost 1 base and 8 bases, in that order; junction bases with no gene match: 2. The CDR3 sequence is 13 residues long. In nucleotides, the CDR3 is TGTGCCAGCAGTTTAGGACAGGGGGTAGGCTACACCTTC. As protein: CASSLGQGVGYTF.

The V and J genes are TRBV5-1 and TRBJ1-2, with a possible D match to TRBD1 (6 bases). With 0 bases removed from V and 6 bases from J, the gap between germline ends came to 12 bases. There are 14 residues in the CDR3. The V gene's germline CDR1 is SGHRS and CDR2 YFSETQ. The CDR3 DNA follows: TGCGCCAGCAGCTTGGGCAGGGGAGAAGATGGCTACACCTTC. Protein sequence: CASSLGRGEDGYTF.

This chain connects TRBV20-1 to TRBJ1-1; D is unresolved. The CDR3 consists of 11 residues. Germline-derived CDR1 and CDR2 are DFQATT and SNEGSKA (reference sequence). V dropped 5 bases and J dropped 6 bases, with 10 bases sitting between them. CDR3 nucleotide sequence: TGCAGTGCTGAGGAACCGCCTGAAGCTTTCTTT. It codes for CSAEEPPEAFF.

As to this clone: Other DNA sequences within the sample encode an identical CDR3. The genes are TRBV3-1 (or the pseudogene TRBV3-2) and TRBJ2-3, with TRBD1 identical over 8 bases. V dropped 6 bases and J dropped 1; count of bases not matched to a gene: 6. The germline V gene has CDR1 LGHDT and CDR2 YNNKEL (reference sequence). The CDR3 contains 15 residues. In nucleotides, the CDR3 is TGTGCCAGCAGTCCCGGACAGGGAGGCACAGATACGCAGTATTTT. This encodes CASSPGQGGTDTQYF.

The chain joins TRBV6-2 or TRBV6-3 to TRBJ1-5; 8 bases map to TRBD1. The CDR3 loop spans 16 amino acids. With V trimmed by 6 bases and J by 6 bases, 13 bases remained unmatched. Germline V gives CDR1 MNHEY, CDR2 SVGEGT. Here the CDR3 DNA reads TGTGCCAGCAGCCGACCGGGACAGGAGATTAGTCAGCCCCAGCATTTT. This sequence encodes CASSRPGQEISQPQHF.

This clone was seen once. The CDR3 is CASSWGTRSNEQFF. In DNA form, the CDR3 reads TGTGCCAGCAGCTGGGGGACTCGAAGTAATGAGCAGTTCTTC. The chain couples TRBV7-2 to TRBJ2-1, with a weak D call TRBD2 (6 bases). This CDR3 comprises 14 residues. V lost 4 bases and J lost 7, with 14 bases in between. Germline V lookup: CDR1 SGHTA, CDR2 FQGNSA. Full variable domain (missing parts from reference TRBV7-2 and TRBJ2-1): GAGVSQSPSNKVTEKGKDVELRCDPISGHTALYWYRQSLGQGLEFLIYFQGNSAPDKSGLPSDRFSAERTGGSVSTLTIQRTQQEDSAVYLCASSWGTRSNEQFFGPGTRLTVL.

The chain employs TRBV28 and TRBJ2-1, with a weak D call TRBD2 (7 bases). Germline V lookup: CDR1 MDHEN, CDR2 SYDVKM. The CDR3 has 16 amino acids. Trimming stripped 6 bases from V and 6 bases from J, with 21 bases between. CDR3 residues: CASSPTGRGSLNEQFF. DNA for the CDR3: TGTGCCAGCAGCCCAACAGGGCGGGGGTCCCTCAATGAGCAGTTCTTC. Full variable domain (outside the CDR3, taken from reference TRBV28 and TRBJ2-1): DVKVTQSSRYLVKRTGEKVFLECVQDMDHENMFWYRQDPGLGLRLIYFSYDVKMKEKGDIPEGYSVSREKKERFSLILESASTNQTSMYLCASSPTGRGSLNEQFFGPGTRLTVL.

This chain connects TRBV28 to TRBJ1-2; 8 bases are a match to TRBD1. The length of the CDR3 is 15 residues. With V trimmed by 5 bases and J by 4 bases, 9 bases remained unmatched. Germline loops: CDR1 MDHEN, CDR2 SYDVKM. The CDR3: CASSPGSDRGYGYTF. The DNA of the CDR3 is TGTGCCAGCAGTCCGGGCTCAGACAGGGGCTATGGCTACACCTTC.

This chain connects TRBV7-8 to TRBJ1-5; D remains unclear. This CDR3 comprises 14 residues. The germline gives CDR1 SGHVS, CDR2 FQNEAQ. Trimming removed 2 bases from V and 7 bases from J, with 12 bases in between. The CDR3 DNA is TGTGCCAGCAGCTTATACCGAAGCCCACAGCCCCAGCATTTT. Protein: CASSLYRSPQPQHF.